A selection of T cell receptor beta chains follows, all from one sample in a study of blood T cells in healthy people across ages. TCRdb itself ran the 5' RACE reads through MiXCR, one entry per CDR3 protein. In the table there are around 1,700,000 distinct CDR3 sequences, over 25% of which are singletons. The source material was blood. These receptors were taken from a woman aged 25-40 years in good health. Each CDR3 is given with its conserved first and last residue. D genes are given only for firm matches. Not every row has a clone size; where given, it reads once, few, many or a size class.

CDR3nt: TGTGCCAGCAGAGATCGGAGGGCCGACGAGCAGTACTTC
CDR3aa: CASRDRRADEQYF
v_gene: TRBV6-2/TRBV6-3
j_gene: TRBJ2-7
d_gene: .
abundance: few

CDR3nt: TGTGCCACCGACCCTAGCGGGGGGAGCACAGATACGCAGTATTTT
CDR3aa: CATDPSGGSTDTQYF
v_gene: TRBV6-2/TRBV6-3
j_gene: TRBJ2-3
d_gene: TRBD2
abundance: .

CDR3nt: TGCGCCAGCAGCTTTAGCGGGAGGAGGGGTGAGCAGTTCTTC
CDR3aa: CASSFSGRRGEQFF
v_gene: TRBV5-5
j_gene: TRBJ2-1
d_gene: TRBD2
abundance: .

CDR3nt: TGTGCCATCAGTGAGGGGGGACGGGGTGGCACTGAAGCTTTCTTT
CDR3aa: CAISEGGRGGTEAFF
v_gene: TRBV10-3
j_gene: TRBJ1-1
d_gene: .
abundance: .

CDR3nt: TGTGCCAGCAGCGTTTCGACTAGCGGCCCCTACGAGCAGTACTTC
CDR3aa: CASSVSTSGPYEQYF
v_gene: TRBV9
j_gene: TRBJ2-7
d_gene: TRBD2
abundance: .

CDR3nt: TGTGCCAGCAGCTTCCCAGGGGGCGAGGTCCAAGAGACCCAGTACTTC
CDR3aa: CASSFPGGEVQETQYF
v_gene: TRBV7-9
j_gene: TRBJ2-5
d_gene: TRBD1
abundance: many

CDR3nt: TGCGCCAGCAGTGAGTCGAGACTAGCGGGAGGCAATGAGCAGTTCTTC
CDR3aa: CASSESRLAGGNEQFF
v_gene: TRBV10-1
j_gene: TRBJ2-1
d_gene: TRBD2
abundance: .

CDR3nt: TGTACCAGCAGTTCCGCCAGGGCCAGAAATCAGCCCCAGCATTTT
CDR3aa: CTSSSARARNQPQHF
v_gene: TRBV6-2/TRBV6-3
j_gene: TRBJ1-5
d_gene: .
abundance: few

CDR3nt: TGTGCCACCAGCCCCGAAGGACAGACCTACGAGCAGTACTTC
CDR3aa: CATSPEGQTYEQYF
v_gene: TRBV15
j_gene: TRBJ2-7
d_gene: .
abundance: .

CDR3nt: TGTGCCAGCAGTTCACAGGGTCTGAATAGTGAAAAACTGTTTTTT
CDR3aa: CASSSQGLNSEKLFF
v_gene: TRBV7-2
j_gene: TRBJ1-4
d_gene: .
abundance: .

CDR3nt: TGCAGCGTTGCGGGGGGTGGTACTGCGGCAGATACGCAGTATTTT
CDR3aa: CSVAGGGTAADTQYF
v_gene: TRBV29-1
j_gene: TRBJ2-3
d_gene: TRBD2
abundance: few

CDR3nt: TGTGCCAGCAGCATTACAGGGGACCACTCCTACAATGAGCAGTTCTTC
CDR3aa: CASSITGDHSYNEQFF
v_gene: TRBV27
j_gene: TRBJ2-1
d_gene: TRBD1
abundance: .

CDR3nt: TGTGCCAGCAGTTTCACGGAGAACTATGGCTACACCTTC
CDR3aa: CASSFTENYGYTF
v_gene: TRBV28
j_gene: TRBJ1-2
d_gene: .
abundance: many

CDR3nt: TGCTCCAGCAGCTTCTCCGGGGGCTCCTACGAGCAGTACTTC
CDR3aa: CSSSFSGGSYEQYF
v_gene: TRBV5-1
j_gene: TRBJ2-7
d_gene: .
abundance: once

CDR3nt: TGTGCCAGCAGGGCTATAAGGGCGGCAACCTACGAGCAGTACTTC
CDR3aa: CASRAIRAATYEQYF
v_gene: TRBV21-1
j_gene: TRBJ2-7
d_gene: .
abundance: .

CDR3nt: TGTGCCAGCAGCCATAGTGCTCTAGCAATCTCCGGGGAGCTGTTTTTT
CDR3aa: CASSHSALAISGELFF
v_gene: TRBV7-8
j_gene: TRBJ2-2
d_gene: .
abundance: .

CDR3nt: TGTGCCAGCAGCTTGGGGACGTATCAAGAGACCCAGTACTTC
CDR3aa: CASSLGTYQETQYF
v_gene: TRBV5-6
j_gene: TRBJ2-5
d_gene: .
abundance: many

CDR3nt: TGCGCCAGCAGCGGCGGGAGGGCAGATACGCAGTATTTT
CDR3aa: CASSGGRADTQYF
v_gene: TRBV4-3
j_gene: TRBJ2-3
d_gene: TRBD2
abundance: many

CDR3nt: TGTGCCATCAGTGGATTTGACGAGACCCAGTACTTC
CDR3aa: CAISGFDETQYF
v_gene: TRBV10-3
j_gene: TRBJ2-5
d_gene: .
abundance: many

CDR3nt: TGTGCCAGCAGCGAACAGGGGAGGCAAGAGACCCAGTACTTC
CDR3aa: CASSEQGRQETQYF
v_gene: TRBV11-2
j_gene: TRBJ2-5
d_gene: .
abundance: few

CDR3nt: TGTGCCAGCAGCGGGGTCCGGGACCGGGACGCTTACGAGCAGTACTTC
CDR3aa: CASSGVRDRDAYEQYF
v_gene: TRBV5-6
j_gene: TRBJ2-7
d_gene: .
abundance: once

CDR3nt: TGTGCCAGCAGTGAGGGACTCTACGAGCAGTACTTC
CDR3aa: CASSEGLYEQYF
v_gene: TRBV12-3/TRBV12-4
j_gene: TRBJ2-7
d_gene: .
abundance: many

CDR3nt: TGTGCCAGCAGCCAAAGGGCCGCTAGCACGACGGGCACCTACAATGAGCAGTTCTTC
CDR3aa: CASSQRAASTTGTYNEQFF
v_gene: TRBV4-2
j_gene: TRBJ2-1
d_gene: .
abundance: few

CDR3nt: TGTGCCAGCACTCAGACCGGGACAGGGGTCGTCTACGAGCAGTACTTC
CDR3aa: CASTQTGTGVVYEQYF
v_gene: TRBV27
j_gene: TRBJ2-7
d_gene: TRBD1
abundance: many

CDR3nt: TGCAGCGCCATACCACCGGGCCAGGGGCGAGATGGCTACACCTTC
CDR3aa: CSAIPPGQGRDGYTF
v_gene: TRBV29-1
j_gene: TRBJ1-2
d_gene: .
abundance: .

CDR3nt: TGTGCCAGCAGCGGGCGGGGGGCCGCTAACTATGGCTACACCTTC
CDR3aa: CASSGRGAANYGYTF
v_gene: TRBV2
j_gene: TRBJ1-2
d_gene: .
abundance: few

CDR3nt: TGTGCCAGCAGCCGGGTGAAGGGGGCTGGCTACACCTTC
CDR3aa: CASSRVKGAGYTF
v_gene: TRBV7-9
j_gene: TRBJ1-2
d_gene: TRBD1
abundance: few